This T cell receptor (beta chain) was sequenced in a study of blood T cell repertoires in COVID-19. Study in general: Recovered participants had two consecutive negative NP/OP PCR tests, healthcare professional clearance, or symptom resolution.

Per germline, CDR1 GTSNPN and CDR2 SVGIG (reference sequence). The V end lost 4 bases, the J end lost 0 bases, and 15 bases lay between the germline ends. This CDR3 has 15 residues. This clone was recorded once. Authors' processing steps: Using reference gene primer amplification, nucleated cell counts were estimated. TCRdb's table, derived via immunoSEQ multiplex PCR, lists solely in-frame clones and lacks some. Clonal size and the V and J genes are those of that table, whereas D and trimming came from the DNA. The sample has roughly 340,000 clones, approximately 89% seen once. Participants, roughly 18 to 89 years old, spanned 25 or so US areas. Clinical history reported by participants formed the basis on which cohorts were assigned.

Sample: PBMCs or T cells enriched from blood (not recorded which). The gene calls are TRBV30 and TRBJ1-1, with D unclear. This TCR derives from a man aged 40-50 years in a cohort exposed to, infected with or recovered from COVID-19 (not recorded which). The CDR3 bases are TGTGCCTGGACCCGGCCGGGTGGTTTGAACACTGAAGCTTTCTTT. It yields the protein CAWTRPGGLNTEAFF.